Sequencing of this T cell receptor beta chain was carried out in a study of cytomegalovirus exposure and HLA in healthy donors. Study-wide context: Later analysis reported that the 120 or so validation repertoires shared the platform of the approximately 670 first-cohort repertoires.

Trimming left V 2 bases short and J 1 base short, with 11 bases between. This CDR3 has 14 amino acids. Germline V gene sequence: CDR1 GTSNPN, CDR2 SVGIG (reference sequence). Study-level points and caveats: There were a few CMV-associated chains whose specificity for CMV antigens was confirmed in vitro. Overall, under 200 TCR beta chains were annotated as cytomegalovirus-associated. According to reports, the classifier identified cytomegalovirus status with high specificity and sensitivity.

Profiling relied on immunoSEQ multiplex PCR, and the TCRdb table lists in-frame clones only, not all of them. The data show about 200,000 clones, roughly 87% seen once. In the case of this clone: Its antigen is undetermined.

The sequencing sample was made of PBMCs. This chain joins TRBV30 and TRBJ1-1; D possibly corresponds to TRBD1 (6 bases). The receptor was derived from a woman aged 18-29 years in good health and CMV-seropositive. The CDR3 nucleotides are TGTGCCTGGAGTACAGGGTTAAGGAACACTGAAGCTTTCTTT. Residues: CAWSTGLRNTEAFF.